The 20 T cell receptor beta chains below were found in one sample sequenced in a study of blood T cell repertoires in COVID-19. The table came from immunoSEQ multiplex PCR; TCRdb's copy has only in-frame clones and leaves some out. This table has 110,000 to 150,000 clones, over 75% appearing once. Sequenced: peripheral blood. These receptors were taken from a man aged 45-60 years with acute or convalescent COVID-19.

This clone was recorded only once. The J gene is TRBJ2-7, the V gene TRBV2; D remains unclear. The CDR3 extends over 15 amino acids. Looked up from germline, CDR1 is SNHLY and CDR2 is FYNNEI. V lost 4 bases, J lost 0 bases, and 13 bases lay in between. In DNA, the CDR3 is TGTGCCAGCAGTGTCATAGGAGTTAGCTCCTACGAGCAGTACTTC. Protein: CASSVIGVSSYEQYF.

The CDR3 loop reads CASSPLKTSIQFTDTQYF. CDR3 DNA sequence: TGTGCCAGCTCACCACTTAAGACTAGCATTCAGTTCACAGATACGCAGTATTTT. This chain uses TRBV18 with TRBJ2-3, with 7 nucleotides matching TRBD2. This CDR3 has 18 residues. The V gene end was trimmed by 1 base and the J gene end by 2 bases; junction bases not matched to a gene: 12. Germline assignment: CDR1 KGHSH and CDR2 LQKENI.

The genes are TRBV5-1 and TRBJ1-4, with D possibly TRBD1 on 6 matching bases. V lost 3 bases to trimming and J lost 6 bases, with 12 bases between them. The CDR3 loop spans 14 amino acids. Per germline, CDR1 SGHRS and CDR2 YFSETQ. The CDR3 DNA reads as TGCGCCAGCAGCTCCGGACAGATGGATGAAAAACTGTTTTTT. This sequence encodes CASSSGQMDEKLFF.

This sequence joins TRBV9 and TRBJ1-5; D gene unclear. There are 15 residues in the CDR3. The germline gives CDR1 SGDLS, CDR2 YYNGEE. V shed 6 bases and J shed 2 bases, with 15 bases lying between them. The CDR3 coding sequence is TGTGCCAGCACCCCTACGGCGGGTGGCAATCAGCCCCAGCATTTT. This translates into CASTPTAGGNQPQHF.

This chain joins TRBV5-4 and TRBJ2-5, with TRBD1 matching over 8 bases. Germline CDR1 SGHNT, CDR2 YYREEE (reference sequence). Trimming cost V 1 base and J 5 bases; bases outside gene matches: 4. The CDR3 consists of 14 residues. CDR3 in amino acids: CASSLTGGDETQYF. The CDR3 DNA sequence: TGTGCCAGCAGCTTGACAGGGGGTGATGAGACCCAGTACTTC.

This clone occurred a few times. This chain connects TRBV30 to TRBJ1-5, with D perhaps matching TRBD1 (5 bases). Trimming removed 1 base at V and 7 bases at J, with 11 bases between. The CDR3 consists of 13 residues. In germline, CDR1 is GTSNPN, CDR2 SVGIG (reference sequence). The CDR3 loop is CAWSGQGAQPQHF. CDR3 coding DNA: TGTGCCTGGAGTGGCCAAGGGGCGCAGCCCCAGCATTTT. The entire variable domain, with the rest obtained from reference TRBV30 and TRBJ1-5, is as follows: SQTIHQWPATLVQPVGSPLSLECTVEGTSNPNLYWYRQAAGRGLQLLFYSVGIGQISSEVPQNLSASRPQDRQFILSSKKLLLSDSGFYLCAWSGQGAQPQHFGDGTRLSIL.

The rearrangement joins TRBV6-5 to TRBJ1-6; D remains ambiguous. V gave up 7 bases and J gave up 6 bases, with 10 bases separating them. Germline CDR1 MNHEY, CDR2 SVGAGI. This CDR3 is 13 amino acids long. For the CDR3, the DNA is TGTGCCAGCAAGAGGGTATTTAATTCACCCCTCCACTTT. Its protein is CASKRVFNSPLHF.

This chain links TRBV10-3 with TRBJ2-3; 7 nucleotides line up with TRBD2. With V trimmed by 9 bases and J by 1 base, 7 bases remained unmatched. Looked up from germline, CDR1 is ENHRY and CDR2 is SYGVKD. There are 14 residues in the CDR3. The CDR3 DNA sequence: TGTGCCATTCAAAAGCGGGAAGGCACAGATACGCAGTATTTT. This translates into CAIQKREGTDTQYF.

This clone has more than one count but fewer than ten. This chain links TRBV5-6 with TRBJ2-3; TRBD1 matches at 10 bases. This CDR3 spans 16 amino acids. The V segment lost 0 bases and the J segment 2 bases; nucleotides outside the gene matches: 3. Per germline, CDR1 SGHDT and CDR2 YYEEEE. The CDR3: CASSLAGTGDTDTQYF. The CDR3 DNA is TGTGCCAGCAGCTTGGCCGGGACAGGGGACACAGATACGCAGTATTTT.

In this sample, this clone turned up a few times. The V call is TRBV7-9, the J call TRBJ2-7; 9 positions match TRBD1. This CDR3 region has 15 residues. V shed 6 bases and J 2 bases; nucleotides not matched to a gene: 8. CDR1 is SEHNR and CDR2 is FQNEAQ in the germline V gene (reference sequence). In DNA form, the CDR3 reads TGTGCCAGCAGTCCCGGGACAGGGAAAGCCTACGAGCAGTACTTC. This translates into CASSPGTGKAYEQYF.

The J gene is TRBJ1-2, the V gene TRBV7-9; no clear D gene. The CDR3 spans 10 residues. V lost 9 bases, J lost 8 bases, and 10 bases lay in between. Germline-derived CDR1 and CDR2 are SEHNR and FQNEAQ (reference sequence). In nucleotides, the CDR3 is TGTGCCAGTGGTCCGAGGGGCTACACCTTC. Encoded protein: CASGPRGYTF.

The chain uses TRBV19 and TRBJ1-1, with a weak D call TRBD1 (6 bases). The germline V gene encodes CDR1 LNHDA and CDR2 SQIVND (reference sequence). This CDR3 contains 13 residues. V was shortened by 10 bases and J by 0 bases, with 12 bases between the two germline ends. In DNA form, the CDR3 reads TGTGCCACCCAGGACAGTTTGAACACTGAAGCTTTCTTT. Its translation: CATQDSLNTEAFF.

This clone was detected only a few times. The gene calls are TRBV9 and TRBJ1-2; 9 bases line up with TRBD1. The CDR3 sequence is 15 residues long. The V and J ends lost 3 bases and 8 bases, in that order; junction bases with no gene match: 11. Germline V gene sequence: CDR1 SGDLS, CDR2 YYNGEE. The CDR3 loop is CASSATTGTGSGYTF. The CDR3 DNA is TGTGCCAGCAGCGCAACCACCGGGACAGGGAGCGGCTACACCTTC.

The genes are TRBV19 and TRBJ1-5; 7 nucleotides agree with TRBD1. CDR1 LNHDA and CDR2 SQIVND come from the germline V gene (reference sequence). Losses at the gene ends were 3 bases for V and 7 bases for J; bases not matched to a gene: 9. The length of the CDR3 is 15 residues. CDR3 nucleotide sequence: TGTGCCAGTAGTATCGAGACAGGGATGAGGCAGCCCCAGCATTTT. Translated: CASSIETGMRQPQHF. The variable domain in full, with the rest retrieved from reference TRBV19 and TRBJ1-5, is DGGITQSPKYLFRKEGQNVTLSCEQNLNHDAMYWYRQDPGQGLRLIYYSQIVNDFQKGDIAEGYSVSREKKESFPLTVTSAQKNPTAFYLCASSIETGMRQPQHFGDGTRLSIL.

The chain has TRBV4-1 and TRBJ2-7, with TRBD1 matching 9 bases. V was pared by 6 bases and J by 1 base, with 10 bases of the junction left unmatched. This CDR3 region has 16 residues. Looked up from germline, CDR1 is MGHRA and CDR2 is YSYEKL. The CDR3 nucleotides are TGCGCCAGCAGTGTCTCCGGGACAGGGACTTCCTACGAGCAGTACTTC. It translates to CASSVSGTGTSYEQYF.

The chain combines TRBV19 with TRBJ1-5; possible D gene TRBD1, 6 bases. V lost 10 bases and J lost 0, with 16 bases in between. CDR1 and CDR2 from the germline V gene are LNHDA and SQIVND (reference sequence). The length of the CDR3 is 15 residues. DNA of the CDR3: TGTGCCACCCGAGGACAGTATTATAGCAATCAGCCCCAGCATTTT. Its protein product is CATRGQYYSNQPQHF.

The chain combines TRBV3-1 (or the pseudogene TRBV3-2) with TRBJ2-3, with D unresolved. This CDR3 is 14 amino acids long. Germline V gives CDR1 LGHDT, CDR2 YNNKEL (reference sequence). Deletions cut 1 base from V and 9 bases from J, with 14 bases between. The chain's CDR3 is CASSQGVWAQTQYF. CDR3 DNA: TGTGCCAGCAGCCAAGGGGTTTGGGCCCAGACGCAGTATTTT.

V and J are TRBV28 and TRBJ2-7; 10 bases are shared with TRBD1. Trimming removed 3 bases from V and 2 bases from J; junction bases left unmatched: 4. The CDR3 is made up of 15 amino acids. Germline values: CDR1 MDHEN, CDR2 SYDVKM. This chain's CDR3 is CASSLSGTGAYEQYF. Written as DNA, the CDR3 is TGTGCCAGCAGTTTGTCCGGGACAGGGGCCTACGAGCAGTACTTC.

The chain has TRBV5-1 and TRBJ1-1; no clear D gene. V was clipped by 4 bases and J by 5 bases, with 18 bases between them. Germline V gives CDR1 SGHRS, CDR2 YFSETQ. This CDR3 is 15 amino acids long. DNA for the CDR3: TGCGCCAGCAGCATACTTGCAACGGGTCAGACTGAAGCTTTCTTT. Protein: CASSILATGQTEAFF.

This clone was counted a single time. The rearrangement uses TRBV7-3 and TRBJ2-7, with a possible D match to TRBD1 (6 bases). The V end lost 4 bases, the J end lost 3 bases, and 13 bases lay between the germline ends. The germline CDR1 and CDR2 sequences are SGHTA and FQGTGA. CDR3 length: 14 residues. In nucleotides, the CDR3 is TGTGCCAGCAGCTCCTTCCCAGGGGACTACGAGCAGTACTTC. Protein: CASSSFPGDYEQYF.